Presented here are 25 T cell receptor beta chains from one specimen sequenced in a study of blood T cell repertoires in COVID-19. Some clones are missing from TCRdb's copy, which holds only in-frame ones; the method was immunoSEQ multiplex PCR. In the table there are tens of thousands of clones, under 85% of which are singletons. The sample taken for sequencing was peripheral blood. These receptors originate from a woman between 50 and 59 years old with active or convalescent COVID-19.

The rearrangement links TRBV24-1 to TRBJ2-3; D might be TRBD1 (5 bases). This CDR3 region has 13 residues. V shed 0 bases and J shed 11 bases, with 11 bases lying between them. The germline CDR1 and CDR2 sequences are KGHDR and SFDVKD. The DNA of the CDR3 is TGTGCCACCAGTGATTTGCTGGCAGGGAAGCAGTATTTT. Amino acid sequence: CATSDLLAGKQYF.

The chain carries TRBV7-2 and TRBJ2-7; D uncertain. The germline CDR1 and CDR2 sequences are SGHTA and FQGNSA. V was pared by 2 bases and J by 9 bases, with 17 bases between. The CDR3 extends over 14 amino acids. CDR3 bases: TGTGCCAGCAGCTTAACTATACTGCCCGGTTGGCAGTACTTC. Protein: CASSLTILPGWQYF.

The rearrangement joins TRBV10-3 to TRBJ1-2; D is unresolved. CDR3 size: 14 residues. V lost 7 bases, J lost 2 bases, and 14 bases lay in between. CDR1 is ENHRY and CDR2 is SYGVKD in the germline V gene. CDR3 nucleotides: TGTGCCATCATTCGGGAGGGCACAAACTATGGCTACACCTTC. Its protein is CAIIREGTNYGYTF.

The chain uses TRBV4-3 and TRBJ2-3; 11 nucleotides line up with TRBD2. Germline-derived CDR1 and CDR2 are LGHNA and YSLEER. CDR3 length: 16 amino acids. V dropped 1 base and J dropped 4; count of bases not matched to a gene: 4. This CDR3 reads CASSQGSGRGADTQYF. The CDR3 coding sequence is TGCGCCAGCAGCCAAGGTAGCGGGAGGGGAGCAGATACGCAGTATTTT.

The V and J genes are TRBV12-2 and TRBJ2-3; the D segment call TRBD1 is taken from the table without a DNA check. TRBV12-2 is annotated as a pseudogene. CDR3 size: 16 residues. The CDR3 here is CASRPSRDRGTDTQYF. The CDR3 DNA is TGTGCAAGTCGCCCCAGCCGGGACAGGGGCACAGATACGCAGTATTTT.

The chain has TRBV12-3 or TRBV12-4 and TRBJ1-5; D uncertain. The CDR3 covers 12 residues. Trimming cost V 2 bases and J 8 bases, with 7 bases left between them. As DNA, the CDR3 is TGTGCCAGCAGTTTATTCGGAGAGCCCCAGCATTTT. This codes for CASSLFGEPQHF.

This chain links TRBV5-6 with TRBJ1-1, with 8 bases aligning to TRBD1. The CDR3 totals 14 residues. V was clipped by 2 bases and J by 5 bases; unmatched bases: 5. Germline V CDR1 and CDR2: SGHDT, YYEEEE. CDR3 residues: CASSFGQGDTEAFF. DNA of the CDR3: TGTGCCAGCAGCTTCGGACAGGGAGATACTGAAGCTTTCTTT.

The V gene is TRBV12-3 or TRBV12-4, the J gene TRBJ2-1; D gene uncertain. V dropped 6 bases and J dropped 10 bases, with 7 bases sitting between them. The CDR3 consists of 10 residues. CDR3 sequence: CASSHREQFF. DNA of the CDR3: TGTGCCAGCAGCCACCGGGAGCAGTTCTTC.

The rearrangement uses TRBV9 and TRBJ1-6, with unresolved D. This CDR3 contains 12 residues. Germline V gene sequence: CDR1 SGDLS, CDR2 YYNGEE. Trimming cost V 3 bases and J 13 bases, with 11 bases left between them. The DNA of the CDR3 is TGTGCCAGCAGCGACGGTCGAGTCCCCCTCCACTTT. Its protein product is CASSDGRVPLHF.

This chain links TRBV29-1 with TRBJ2-7; no clear D. V was pared by 3 bases and J by 1 base, with 4 bases between. The CDR3 loop spans 11 amino acids. Germline loops: CDR1 SQVTM, CDR2 ANQGSEA. This CDR3 is CSVERSYEQYF. The CDR3 DNA reads TGCAGCGTTGAGAGGTCCTACGAGCAGTACTTC.

The chain recombines TRBV11-2 with TRBJ2-7; 8 bases align to TRBD1. In germline, CDR1 is SGHAT, CDR2 FQNNGV. Trimming took 3 bases from V and 5 from J; bases not matched to a gene: 12. The CDR3 contains 16 residues. The CDR3 bases are TGTGCCAGCAGCTTCCGCCAGGGGGCATACCGGAACGAGCAGTACTTC. The encoded protein is CASSFRQGAYRNEQYF. Using reference TRBV11-2 and TRBJ2-7 for the parts outside the CDR3, the full variable domain is EAGVAQSPRYKIIEKRQSVAFWCNPISGHATLYWYQQILGQGPKLLIQFQNNGVVDDSQLPKDRFSAERLKGVDSTLKIQPAKLEDSAVYLCASSFRQGAYRNEQYFGPGTRLTVT.

The genes are TRBV19 and TRBJ2-3; tentatively, D is TRBD2 (6 bases). Trimming left V 3 bases short and J 6 bases short, with 25 bases between. CDR1 is LNHDA, CDR2 SQIVND, per germline (reference sequence). This CDR3 spans 18 amino acids. This CDR3 reads CASSIGTAPGLLGDTQYF. The CDR3 coding sequence is TGTGCCAGTAGTATTGGGACTGCTCCCGGGCTTCTAGGGGATACGCAGTATTTT.

V usage is TRBV5-6 and J usage is TRBJ1-1, with D unresolved. Germline CDR1 reads SGHDT; CDR2 reads YYEEEE. CDR3 length: 14 residues. The V end was cut by 3 bases, the J end by 1 base, with 10 bases between. The CDR3 region has the DNA TGTGCCAGCAGCTCGATGGGGAGGAACACTGAAGCTTTCTTT. It specifies CASSSMGRNTEAFF.

The chain recombines TRBV3-1 (or the pseudogene TRBV3-2) with TRBJ2-7, with D unresolved. This CDR3 spans 15 amino acids. V lost 4 bases, J lost 1 base, and 14 bases lay in between. Germline CDR1 and CDR2: LGHDT and YNNKEL (reference sequence). CDR3 DNA: TGTGCCAGCAGCCTACTCGACATGTTATCCTACGAGCAGTACTTC. Translating gives CASSLLDMLSYEQYF.

The chain joins TRBV13 to TRBJ1-2, with 7 bases fitting TRBD1. The junction had 8 bases not matched to a gene; V was cut back by 5 bases and J by 8 bases. The CDR3 is made up of 13 amino acids. The germline CDR1 and CDR2 sequences are PRHDT and FYEKMQ (reference sequence). In DNA, the CDR3 is TGTGCCAGCAGCACTCAGGGGGAAAGGGGCTACACCTTC. It specifies CASSTQGERGYTF.

This clone has only one observation. The V and J genes are TRBV4-1 and TRBJ2-2, with unresolved D. The CDR3 covers 16 residues. V was shortened by 1 base and J by 2 bases, with 11 bases between the two germline ends. The germline V gene has CDR1 MGHRA and CDR2 YSYEKL. CDR3 amino acids: CASSQGQFTNTGELFF. The CDR3 coding sequence is TGCGCCAGCAGCCAAGGACAATTTACCAACACCGGGGAGCTGTTTTTT.

This chain uses TRBV2 with TRBJ1-4; D possibly corresponds to TRBD1 (6 bases). This CDR3 is 15 amino acids long. V shed 5 bases and J shed 7 bases, with 17 bases lying between them. The germline V gene encodes CDR1 SNHLY and CDR2 FYNNEI. CDR3 in DNA: TGTGCCAGCAGTAAAGATCGGGGGGCGTTTGAAAAACTGTTTTTT. Protein product: CASSKDRGAFEKLFF.

Written as DNA, the CDR3 is TGTGCCAGTACCAAGGGGGGGACACCTAATGAAAAACTGTTTTTT. It encodes CASTKGGTPNEKLFF. This chain uses TRBV2 with TRBJ1-4, with D perhaps matching TRBD1 (6 bases). V was shortened by 9 bases and J by 3 bases, with 17 bases between the two germline ends. CDR1 and CDR2 (germline): SNHLY, FYNNEI. The CDR3 is 15 residues long.

The chain carries TRBV28 and TRBJ1-1; D is perhaps TRBD1 (5 bases). The CDR3 spans 16 residues. Germline assignment: CDR1 MDHEN and CDR2 SYDVKM. Trimming took off 6 bases at V and 6 bases at J, with 23 bases between the two ends. The CDR3 bases are TGTGCCAGCAGCCGCGGAGGGATTACCGGACACGCTGAAGCTTTCTTT. As protein: CASSRGGITGHAEAFF.

The chain employs TRBV7-2 and TRBJ2-2, with a tentative D call TRBD2 (5 bases). Trimming removed 6 bases at V and 5 bases at J, with 16 bases between. Per germline, CDR1 SGHTA and CDR2 FQGNSA. The CDR3 length is 15 residues. The CDR3 loop is CASRPRGGVTGELFF. As DNA, the CDR3 is TGTGCCAGCAGACCTCGTGGAGGCGTTACCGGGGAGCTGTTTTTT.

The chain combines TRBV4-1 with TRBJ2-1; 14 bases line up with TRBD2. Germline values: CDR1 MGHRA, CDR2 YSYEKL. The CDR3 length is 16 residues. V dropped 4 bases and J dropped 5; count of bases not matched to a gene: 4. For the CDR3, the DNA is TGCGCCAGCAGCCCGGGACTAGCGGGAGCAAACAATGAGCAGTTCTTC. Protein product: CASSPGLAGANNEQFF.

The chain employs TRBV24-1 and TRBJ1-1, with 8 bases matching TRBD1. The V gene's germline CDR1 is KGHDR and CDR2 SFDVKD. V gave up 6 bases and J gave up 4 bases; unmatched junction bases: 3. The CDR3 is 13 residues long. The CDR3 region is CATSRQGSTEAFF. The CDR3 DNA is TGTGCCACCAGTAGACAGGGGAGCACTGAAGCTTTCTTT.

Note on this clone: The germline gene is not matched at one end of the junction; a read error may be the cause. This rearrangement joins TRBV30 to TRBJ2-5, with 7 bases aligning to TRBD2. This CDR3 is built from 14 residues. CDR1 and CDR2 (germline): GTSNPN, SVGIG (reference sequence). This CDR3 is CGWSRREYLATQYF. CDR3 DNA: TGTGGCTGGAGTCGGCGGGAGTATTTGGCGACCCAGTACTTC.

This clone was counted only a few times. Written as DNA, the CDR3 is TGCGCCAGCAGCCAAGATTGGGACTCGGGCGAGCAGTACTTC. Encoded protein: CASSQDWDSGEQYF. The gene calls are TRBV4-3 and TRBJ2-7; D perhaps matches TRBD2 (6 bases). Per the germline V gene, CDR1 is LGHNA and CDR2 is YSLEER. V was clipped by 0 bases and J by 6 bases, with 12 bases between them. This CDR3 region has 14 residues.

This clone has only a few counts. The CDR3 reads CASSLKPGGNTEAFF. The CDR3 region has the DNA TGTGCCAGCTCCCTCAAGCCGGGGGGGAACACTGAAGCTTTCTTT. This sequence joins TRBV18 and TRBJ1-1; D may be TRBD1 (5 bases). V dropped 6 bases and J dropped 1 base, with 15 bases sitting between them. Germline CDR1 KGHSH, CDR2 LQKENI. The CDR3 sequence is 15 residues long. The variable domain in full, with the rest retrieved from reference TRBV18 and TRBJ1-1, is NAGVMQNPRHLVRRRGQEARLRCSPMKGHSHVYWYRQLPEEGLKFMVYLQKENIIDESGMPKERFSAEFPKEGPSILRIQQVVRGDSAAYFCASSLKPGGNTEAFFGQGTRLTVV.